The entry that follows covers one T cell receptor beta chain sequence. The CDR3 loop spans 13 amino acids. CDR1 is SGHVS and CDR2 is FNYEAQ in the germline V gene. The ends were cut back, 4 bases at V and 4 bases at J, with 5 bases in the middle. This record comes from a study of OX40 agonist ivuxolimab in advanced cancers. Overall study context: Ivuxolimab is a fully human IgG2 antibody that activates OX40 (CD134). People in dose escalation had one of these cancers: hepatocellular carcinoma, melanoma, renal cell or head and neck cancer.

This table comes from immunoSEQ multiplex PCR, and its TCRdb copy is limited to in-frame clones, with some not included. This table holds around 35,000 clones, approximately 84% found once. The chain recombines TRBV7-6 with TRBJ2-6, with a weak D call TRBD1 (5 bases). The material was CD4+ or CD8+ T cells sorted from blood, obtained in a trial of the OX40 agonist ivuxolimab. The TCR originated in an adult with an advanced solid tumor such as melanoma, head and neck, liver or kidney cancer. CDR3 protein: CASSSGGANVLTF. Here the CDR3 DNA reads TGTGCCAGCAGCTCAGGGGGGGCCAACGTCCTGACTTTC.